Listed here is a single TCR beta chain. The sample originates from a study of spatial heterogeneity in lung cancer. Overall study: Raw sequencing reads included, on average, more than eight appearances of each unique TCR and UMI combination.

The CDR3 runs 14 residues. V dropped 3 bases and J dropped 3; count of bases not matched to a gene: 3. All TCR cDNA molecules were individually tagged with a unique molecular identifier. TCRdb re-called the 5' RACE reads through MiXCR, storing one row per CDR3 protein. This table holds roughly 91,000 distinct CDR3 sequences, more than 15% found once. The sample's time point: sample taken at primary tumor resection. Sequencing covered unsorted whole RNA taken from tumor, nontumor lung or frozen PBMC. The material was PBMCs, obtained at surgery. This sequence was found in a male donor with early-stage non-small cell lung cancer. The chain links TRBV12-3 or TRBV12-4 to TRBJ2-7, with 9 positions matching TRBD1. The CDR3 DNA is TGTGCCAGCAGTTTCACAGGGGGCCGCTACGAGCAGTACTTC. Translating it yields CASSFTGGRYEQYF.